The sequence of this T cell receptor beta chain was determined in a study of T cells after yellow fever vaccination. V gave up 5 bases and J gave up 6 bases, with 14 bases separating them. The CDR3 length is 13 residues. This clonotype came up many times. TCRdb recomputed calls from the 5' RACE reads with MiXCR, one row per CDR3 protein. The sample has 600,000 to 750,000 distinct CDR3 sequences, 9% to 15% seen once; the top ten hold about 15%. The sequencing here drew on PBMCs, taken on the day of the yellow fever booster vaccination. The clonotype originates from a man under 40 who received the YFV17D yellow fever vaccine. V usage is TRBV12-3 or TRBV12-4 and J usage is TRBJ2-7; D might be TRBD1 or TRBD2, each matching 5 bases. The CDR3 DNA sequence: TGTGCCAGCAGTCCGGGACCGAGCTCCGAGCAGTACTTC. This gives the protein CASSPGPSSEQYF.